Below are 29 T cell receptor beta chains sequenced from a single sample in a study of OX40 agonist ivuxolimab in advanced cancers. Measured with immunoSEQ multiplex PCR; TCRdb has only the in-frame clones, and not every one. The sample includes approximately 38,000 clones, less than 85% of them seen just once. The specimen was CD4+ or CD8+ T cells sorted from blood, collected in a trial of the OX40 agonist ivuxolimab. The receptors here all came from an adult with an advanced solid tumor such as melanoma, head and neck, liver or kidney cancer.

The chain couples TRBV14 to TRBJ1-2, with D tentatively TRBD1 (6 bases). Trimming cost V 3 bases and J 6 bases, with 8 bases left between them. Germline CDR1 and CDR2: SGHDN and FVKESK. The CDR3 is made up of 12 amino acids. CDR3 loop: CASSQNRDGYTF. CDR3 nucleotides: TGTGCCAGCAGCCAGAACAGGGATGGCTACACCTTC.

The chain employs TRBV27 and TRBJ2-3; 8 nucleotides align to TRBD1. This CDR3 is built from 15 residues. Trimming removed 5 bases from V and 3 bases from J; junction bases left unmatched: 7. Germline V lookup: CDR1 MNHEY, CDR2 SMNVEV (reference sequence). CDR3 sequence reads: CASSGRTGTTDTQYF. The CDR3, as DNA: TGTGCCAGCAGTGGGAGGACAGGGACGACAGATACGCAGTATTTT.

The chain links TRBV19 to TRBJ2-7, with 10 bases that match TRBD2. Germline CDR1 and CDR2: LNHDA and SQIVND (reference sequence). The trim removed 4 bases at V and 3 bases at J, leaving 9 bases unmatched. This CDR3 is 16 amino acids long. CDR3 sequence reads: CASSTSVAGGIYEQYF. The CDR3 bases are TGTGCCAGTAGTACCTCCGTAGCGGGAGGTATCTACGAGCAGTACTTC.

The chain uses TRBV6-5 and TRBJ2-1, with a tentative D call TRBD2 (6 bases). Germline CDR1 is MNHEY and CDR2 is SVGAGI. The CDR3 loop spans 14 amino acids. V lost 0 bases and J 8 bases, leaving 11 bases between the germline ends. Here the CDR3 reads CASSYSRLVYEQFF. The CDR3 nucleotides are TGTGCCAGCAGTTACTCGCGACTAGTCTATGAGCAGTTCTTC.

V gene TRBV7-9 combines with J gene TRBJ1-1; D is uncertain. CDR3 size: 13 residues. The ends were cut back, 6 bases at V and 3 bases at J, with 11 bases in the middle. CDR1 and CDR2 (germline): SEHNR, FQNEAQ (reference sequence). CDR3 in DNA: TGTGCCAGCAGTCTTAGGGTGGACACTGAAGCTTTCTTT. Translated, it gives CASSLRVDTEAFF.

CDR3 nucleotide sequence: TGCGCCAGCAGCTTGGAGGGCGCAAGTTACGAGCAGTACTTC. This gives the protein CASSLEGASYEQYF. The chain links TRBV5-1 to TRBJ2-7; D is uncertain. V was pared by 0 bases and J by 4 bases, with 11 bases between. The CDR3 consists of 14 residues. Germline loops: CDR1 SGHRS, CDR2 YFSETQ.

The chain combines TRBV5-6 with TRBJ1-1; D gene uncertain. The length of the CDR3 is 15 residues. V was clipped by 2 bases and J by 0 bases, with 11 bases between them. Germline loops: CDR1 SGHDT, CDR2 YYEEEE. The CDR3 protein is CASSFVSGLNTEAFF. CDR3 DNA sequence: TGTGCCAGCAGCTTCGTGTCTGGGTTGAACACTGAAGCTTTCTTT.

The chain couples TRBV28 to TRBJ1-6; 8 nucleotides agree with TRBD1. Per germline, CDR1 MDHEN and CDR2 SYDVKM. Trimming removed 5 bases from V and 10 bases from J; junction bases left unmatched: 13. CDR3 length: 16 amino acids. The CDR3 nucleotides read TGTGCCAGCAGTACGACAGGGGACGACATTTGGTCACCCCTCCACTTT. Amino acids: CASSTTGDDIWSPLHF.

The chain has TRBV5-4 and TRBJ2-7; D is unresolved. Germline CDR1 reads SGHNT; CDR2 reads YYREEE (reference sequence). The CDR3 sequence is 15 residues long. Trimming left V 2 bases short and J 0 bases short, with 12 bases between. The CDR3 region has the DNA TGTGCCAGCAGCTTAGCCGGGTCTAGCTCCTACGAGCAGTACTTC. Translated, it gives CASSLAGSSSYEQYF.

This chain joins TRBV27 and TRBJ2-3; D perhaps matches TRBD1 (5 bases). The CDR3 spans 13 residues. Trimming left V 2 bases short and J 4 bases short, with 7 bases between. Germline V lookup: CDR1 MNHEY, CDR2 SMNVEV (reference sequence). In DNA, the CDR3 is TGTGCCAGCAGTTTACAGGGATCAGATACGCAGTATTTT. Protein: CASSLQGSDTQYF.

The rearrangement uses TRBV4-2 and TRBJ1-2; D is uncertain. The CDR3 runs 15 residues. The germline V gene encodes CDR1 LGHNA and CDR2 YNFKEQ. The V end was cut by 0 bases, the J end by 1 base, with 9 bases between. CDR3 region: CASSQDEGVNYGYTF. In DNA form, the CDR3 reads TGTGCCAGCAGCCAAGACGAGGGCGTTAACTATGGCTACACCTTC.

This clone is labeled medium-sized. The rearrangement joins TRBV7-2 to TRBJ1-4; the D is unclear. Germline V gene sequence: CDR1 SGHTA, CDR2 FQGNSA. CDR3 size: 14 residues. V was shortened by 4 bases and J by 4 bases, with 10 bases between the two germline ends. The CDR3 is CASSSDTFNEKLFF. CDR3 DNA: TGTGCCAGCAGCTCAGACACGTTTAATGAAAAACTGTTTTTT.

The DNA for the CDR3 is TGTGCCAGCAGCTTGGGACAGTCCTACGAGCAGTACTTC. Protein: CASSLGQSYEQYF. The chain links TRBV5-4 to TRBJ2-7, with a weak D call TRBD1 (5 bases). The V end was cut by 0 bases, the J end by 1 base, with 5 bases between. Germline V gives CDR1 SGHNT, CDR2 YYREEE (reference sequence). The CDR3 extends over 13 amino acids.

The chain links TRBV7-9 to TRBJ1-5; a weak D match, TRBD1 (6 bases). Germline values: CDR1 SEHNR, CDR2 FQNEAQ (reference sequence). The CDR3 totals 18 residues. Trimming removed 4 bases at V and 4 bases at J, with 23 bases between. The CDR3 reads CASSSLHEGGGGNQPQHF. The CDR3 nucleotides read TGTGCCAGCAGCTCCCTTCACGAGGGGGGCGGAGGAAATCAGCCCCAGCATTTT.

The chain employs TRBV7-2 and TRBJ1-4; the D gene is possibly TRBD1 (6 bases). V lost 5 bases to trimming and J lost 5 bases, with 15 bases between them. This CDR3 region has 15 residues. CDR1 and CDR2 from the germline V gene are SGHTA and FQGNSA. The chain's CDR3 is CASSPWPQGNEKLFF. The CDR3 coding sequence is TGTGCCAGCAGCCCCTGGCCCCAGGGGAATGAAAAACTGTTTTTT.

This chain links TRBV27 with TRBJ2-3; D unclear. CDR1 and CDR2 from the germline V gene are MNHEY and SMNVEV (reference sequence). There are 19 residues in the CDR3. V gave up 0 bases and J gave up 0 bases, with 19 bases separating them. The CDR3 DNA is TGTGCCAGCAGTTTATCATATTCGTACAGTCGAGCTAGCACAGATACGCAGTATTTT. Its translation is CASSLSYSYSRASTDTQYF.

The chain carries TRBV5-6 and TRBJ2-5, with 14 bases lining up with TRBD2. Matching the DNA end better, TRBJ2-7 makes the J call doubtful. This CDR3 is 17 amino acids long. Per germline, CDR1 SGHDT and CDR2 YYEEEE. The CDR3 sequence is CASSRTAGLAGADEQYF. The CDR3 DNA sequence: TGTGCCAGCAGCAGGACAGCGGGACTAGCGGGAGCCGACGAGCAGTACTTC.

The chain couples TRBV10-2 to TRBJ2-2; TRBD2 aligns across 10 bases. Per the germline V gene, CDR1 is WSHSY and CDR2 is SAAADI. Germline trimming cut 6 bases from V and 0 bases from J; bases unmatched to any gene: 1. There are 15 residues in the CDR3. The chain's CDR3 is CASSLAGANTGELFF. The CDR3, as DNA: TGCGCCAGCAGCCTAGCGGGGGCGAACACCGGGGAGCTGTTTTTT.

V usage is TRBV5-6 and J usage is TRBJ2-5; D not certain. The J call is doubtful: the DNA matches TRBJ2-7 better. The CDR3 sequence is 16 residues long. Germline V lookup: CDR1 SGHDT, CDR2 YYEEEE. The chain's CDR3 is CASSFRFSGESSEQYF. CDR3 nucleotides: TGTGCCAGCAGCTTTAGGTTCTCAGGAGAATCGTCCGAGCAGTACTTC.

This clone occurred once. J is TRBJ1-2 and V is TRBV29-1; TRBD1 aligns across 11 bases. The germline V gene encodes CDR1 SQVTM and CDR2 ANQGSEA. The J segment lost 6 bases and the V segment lost 7 bases, leaving 13 bases of the junction unmatched. The CDR3 is 15 amino acids. The CDR3 protein is CSADRGQGVWDGYTF. The CDR3 DNA sequence: TGCAGCGCCGATAGGGGACAGGGGGTTTGGGATGGCTACACCTTC.

This rearrangement joins TRBV7-8 to TRBJ1-3, with unresolved D. Trimming took off 2 bases at V and 0 bases at J, with 14 bases between the two ends. The CDR3 length is 17 residues. From germline, CDR1 is SGHVS and CDR2 FQNEAQ. The CDR3 loop is CASSLSQTPHSGNTIYF. The CDR3 nucleotides read TGTGCCAGCAGCTTATCCCAAACCCCCCACTCTGGAAACACCATATATTTT.

This chain connects TRBV7-2 to TRBJ1-1; 7 bases align to TRBD1. Trimming cost V 5 bases and J 1 base; bases outside gene matches: 4. Germline V gene lookup returns CDR1 SGHTA and CDR2 FQGNSA. The CDR3 has 14 amino acids. CDR3 sequence reads: CASSPGGSNTEAFF. The CDR3 DNA sequence: TGTGCCAGCAGCCCAGGGGGTTCGAACACTGAAGCTTTCTTT.

This rearrangement joins TRBV30 to TRBJ2-7, with 10 positions matching TRBD1. Germline CDR1 and CDR2: GTSNPN and SVGIG (reference sequence). This CDR3 is 15 amino acids long. V was pared by 0 bases and J by 5 bases, with 7 bases of the junction left unmatched. CDR3 residues: CAWSVRTGGVDEQYF. The CDR3 DNA sequence: TGTGCCTGGAGTGTCAGGACAGGGGGAGTGGACGAGCAGTACTTC.

The chain's CDR3 is CASSLFGGRYEQYF. CDR3 coding DNA: TGTGCCAGCAGCTTATTTGGCGGGCGCTACGAGCAGTACTTC. The chain combines TRBV11-2 with TRBJ2-7; D might be TRBD2 (5 bases). The germline V gene encodes CDR1 SGHAT and CDR2 FQNNGV. Between the trimmed V and J ends, which lost 2 bases and 3 bases, there was a span of 11 bases. The CDR3 spans 14 residues.

V and J are TRBV11-3 and TRBJ2-7; 9 positions agree with TRBD1. Trimming removed 3 bases from V and 2 bases from J; junction bases left unmatched: 5. Germline loops: CDR1 SGHNT, CDR2 YENEEA. This CDR3 has 15 residues. CDR3 sequence: CASSLGGQGPYEQYF. The CDR3 DNA reads TGTGCCAGCAGCTTGGGGGGACAGGGCCCCTACGAGCAGTACTTC.

The genes are TRBV19 and TRBJ1-4; TRBD1 aligns across 7 bases. Germline lookup yields CDR1 LNHDA and CDR2 SQIVND (reference sequence). The J segment lost 6 bases and the V segment lost 5 bases, leaving 9 bases of the junction unmatched. The CDR3 runs to 15 residues. CDR3 in DNA: TGTGCCAGTAGTTTTCAGACAGGGAGAGATGAAAAACTGTTTTTT. Its protein is CASSFQTGRDEKLFF.

This chain joins TRBV27 and TRBJ1-1; tentatively, D is TRBD1 (5 bases). CDR1 MNHEY and CDR2 SMNVEV come from the germline V gene (reference sequence). The V gene lost 5 bases and the J gene lost 4 bases, with 14 bases spanning the gap. This CDR3 spans 14 amino acids. The CDR3 nucleotides are TGTGCCAGCAGTACCTGGGACCGAAGCACTGAAGCTTTCTTT. It encodes CASSTWDRSTEAFF.

The chain combines TRBV6-5 with TRBJ2-1; no firm D call. Trimming removed 7 bases at V and 5 bases at J, with 15 bases between. The CDR3 extends over 14 amino acids. The germline V gene has CDR1 MNHEY and CDR2 SVGAGI. The CDR3 DNA follows: TGTGCCAGCACCCAGACGGCGATAGACAATGAGCAGTTCTTC. It is translated as CASTQTAIDNEQFF.

This chain uses TRBV2 with TRBJ2-3; 13 nucleotides line up with TRBD2. The CDR3 contains 16 residues. The V gene end was trimmed by 3 bases and the J gene end by 4 bases; junction bases not matched to a gene: 4. Germline V CDR1 and CDR2: SNHLY, FYNNEI. CDR3 protein: CASSDTSGRGSDTQYF. CDR3 coding DNA: TGTGCCAGCAGTGATACTAGCGGGAGGGGGTCAGATACGCAGTATTTT. The complete variable domain, with remaining parts taken from reference TRBV2 and TRBJ2-3, reads EPEVTQTPSHQVTQMGQEVILRCVPISNHLYFYWYRQILGQKVEFLVSFYNNEISEKSEIFDDQFSVERPDGSNFTLKIRSTKLEDSAMYFCASSDTSGRGSDTQYFGPGTRLTVL.